Listed below are T cell receptor beta chains from one sample, sequenced in a study of blood T cell repertoires in COVID-19. Only in-frame clones appear in the TCRdb table, and some are missing; sequencing was by immunoSEQ multiplex PCR. The data contain roughly 120,000 clones, about 92% of them seen just once; the ten biggest clones take up approximately 4.6%. The sequenced sample consisted of peripheral blood. The source is a man aged 55-75 years with COVID-19, enrolled during active disease. CDR3s include the opening cysteine and the closing phenylalanine or tryptophan. A D gene is named only where the DNA matches it firmly. Only some rows state a clone size, as once, few, many or a class for expanded clones.

cdr3_aa: CSASQGGGYTF
cdr3_nt: TGCAGTGCTAGTCAAGGGGGTGGCTACACCTTC
clone_size: -
d_call: -
v_call: TRBV20-1
j_call: TRBJ1-2

cdr3_aa: CASSSDRESEKLFF
cdr3_nt: TGTGCCAGCAGCTCAGACAGGGAGAGTGAAAAACTGTTTTTT
clone_size: -
d_call: TRBD1
v_call: TRBV7-9
j_call: TRBJ1-4

cdr3_aa: CASSYDSSYGYTF
cdr3_nt: TGTGCCAGCAGTTACGACAGCTCCTATGGCTACACCTTC
clone_size: -
d_call: -
v_call: TRBV6-5
j_call: TRBJ1-2

cdr3_aa: CASSLPGQGIGTDTQYF
cdr3_nt: TGCGCCAGCAGCTTGCCGGGACAGGGAATCGGCACAGATACGCAGTATTTT
clone_size: -
d_call: TRBD1
v_call: TRBV5-1
j_call: TRBJ2-3

cdr3_aa: CASSERRQVNNSPLHF
cdr3_nt: TGTGCCAGCAGTGAGAGGAGACAGGTTAATAATTCACCCCTCCACTTT
clone_size: -
d_call: -
v_call: TRBV2
j_call: TRBJ1-6

cdr3_aa: CASSFMGARGYTF
cdr3_nt: TGTGCCAGCAGTTTCATGGGGGCGCGGGGCTACACCTTC
clone_size: -
d_call: -
v_call: TRBV28
j_call: TRBJ1-2

cdr3_aa: CASSFQAGRVEKLFF
cdr3_nt: TGTGCCAGCAGTTTTCAGGCAGGGAGGGTAGAAAAACTGTTTTTT
clone_size: -
d_call: -
v_call: TRBV28
j_call: TRBJ1-4

cdr3_aa: CASSFRTGQETQYF
cdr3_nt: TGTGCCAGCAGTTTCCGGACAGGTCAAGAGACCCAGTACTTC
clone_size: -
d_call: TRBD1
v_call: TRBV6-6
j_call: TRBJ2-5

cdr3_aa: CSVEDRGSSGNTIYF
cdr3_nt: TGCAGCGTTGAAGACAGGGGAAGCTCTGGAAACACCATATATTTT
clone_size: once
d_call: -
v_call: TRBV29-1
j_call: TRBJ1-3

cdr3_aa: CASSLWGQGYTGELFF
cdr3_nt: TGTGCCAGCAGCTTATGGGGGCAGGGGTACACCGGGGAGCTGTTTTTT
clone_size: -
d_call: -
v_call: TRBV7-2
j_call: TRBJ2-2

cdr3_aa: CASSSAGGTNEKLFF
cdr3_nt: TGTGCCAGCAGCTCCGCAGGGGGCACTAATGAAAAACTGTTTTTT
clone_size: -
d_call: TRBD1
v_call: TRBV5-6
j_call: TRBJ1-4

cdr3_aa: CASSTRQGREEKLFF
cdr3_nt: TGTGCCAGCAGCACCCGACAGGGAAGAGAAGAAAAACTGTTTTTT
clone_size: -
d_call: TRBD1
v_call: TRBV11-1
j_call: TRBJ1-4

cdr3_aa: CASNPSTNTGELFF
cdr3_nt: TGTGCCAGCAACCCCTCGACTAACACCGGGGAGCTGTTTTTT
clone_size: -
d_call: -
v_call: TRBV3-1/TRBV3-2
j_call: TRBJ2-2

cdr3_aa: CASSLDGEVYNEQFF
cdr3_nt: TGTGCCAGCAGCTTGGATGGGGAGGTATACAATGAGCAGTTCTTC
clone_size: once
d_call: -
v_call: TRBV7-2
j_call: TRBJ2-1

cdr3_aa: CASSKEGTGGIGYTF
cdr3_nt: TGTGCCAGCAGCAAAGAGGGGACAGGGGGGATTGGCTACACCTTC
clone_size: -
d_call: -
v_call: TRBV21-1
j_call: TRBJ1-2

cdr3_aa: CASSLWGQGVEQPQHF
cdr3_nt: TGTGCCAGCAGTTTATGGGGGCAGGGGGTTGAGCAGCCCCAGCATTTT
clone_size: -
d_call: TRBD1
v_call: TRBV28
j_call: TRBJ1-5

cdr3_aa: CASSYWGQGKSGYTF
cdr3_nt: TGTGCCAGCAGTTACTGGGGACAGGGCAAAAGTGGCTACACCTTC
clone_size: -
d_call: TRBD1
v_call: TRBV6-5
j_call: TRBJ1-2

cdr3_aa: CSVDEQGADYGYTF
cdr3_nt: TGCAGCGTTGACGAACAGGGGGCCGACTATGGCTACACCTTC
clone_size: -
d_call: TRBD1
v_call: TRBV29-1
j_call: TRBJ1-2

cdr3_aa: CASSLGLAGGQEEQYF
cdr3_nt: TGCGCCAGCAGCTTGGGTCTAGCGGGAGGGCAGGAGGAGCAGTACTTC
clone_size: -
d_call: TRBD2
v_call: TRBV5-1
j_call: TRBJ2-7

cdr3_aa: CASSEQTGGRTEAFF
cdr3_nt: TGCGCCAGCAGCGAGCAAACAGGGGGTAGGACTGAAGCTTTCTTT
clone_size: -
d_call: TRBD1
v_call: TRBV5-1
j_call: TRBJ1-1

cdr3_aa: CASSSAPVGYTF
cdr3_nt: TGTGCCAGCAGCTCCGCCCCAGTTGGCTACACCTTC
clone_size: -
d_call: -
v_call: TRBV7-9
j_call: TRBJ1-2

cdr3_aa: CAWSGGGPGRRYNEQFF
cdr3_nt: TGTGCCTGGAGTGGGGGGGGACCAGGGAGAAGGTACAATGAGCAGTTCTTC
clone_size: -
d_call: TRBD2
v_call: TRBV30
j_call: TRBJ2-1

cdr3_aa: CASATGLLSYNEQFF
cdr3_nt: TGCGCCAGCGCTACGGGACTCCTCTCCTACAATGAGCAGTTCTTC
clone_size: -
d_call: -
v_call: TRBV4-3
j_call: TRBJ2-1

cdr3_aa: CATSERDRVYGYTF
cdr3_nt: TGTGCCACCAGTGAACGTGACAGGGTTTATGGCTACACCTTC
clone_size: -
d_call: TRBD1
v_call: TRBV24-1
j_call: TRBJ1-2

cdr3_aa: CATSGKGDPNQPQHF
cdr3_nt: TGTGCCACCAGTGGTAAAGGGGATCCCAATCAGCCCCAGCATTTT
clone_size: -
d_call: -
v_call: TRBV24-1
j_call: TRBJ1-5

cdr3_aa: CASSLERVNYGYTF
cdr3_nt: TGTGCCAGCAGCTTAGAACGGGTAAACTATGGCTACACCTTC
clone_size: -
d_call: -
v_call: TRBV11-2
j_call: TRBJ1-2

cdr3_aa: CASSFAGADTQYF
cdr3_nt: TGCGCCAGCAGCTTCGCAGGGGCAGATACGCAGTATTTT
clone_size: -
d_call: -
v_call: TRBV5-1
j_call: TRBJ2-3

cdr3_aa: CASSVGQGDSNQPQHF
cdr3_nt: TGTGCCAGCAGCGTAGGACAGGGGGATAGCAATCAGCCCCAGCATTTT
clone_size: once
d_call: TRBD1
v_call: TRBV9
j_call: TRBJ1-5

cdr3_aa: CASSEGGGGMSYNEQFF
cdr3_nt: TGTGCCAGCAGTGAAGGGGGGGGAGGAATGTCCTACAATGAGCAGTTCTTC
clone_size: -
d_call: TRBD2
v_call: TRBV6-1
j_call: TRBJ2-1

cdr3_aa: CASSQDRNGVEQFF
cdr3_nt: TGTGCCAGCAGCCAAGATCGGAACGGGGTTGAGCAGTTCTTC
clone_size: -
d_call: -
v_call: TRBV4-2
j_call: TRBJ2-1

cdr3_aa: CASSRDRDSGANVLTF
cdr3_nt: TGTGCCAGCAGCCGGGACAGGGACTCTGGGGCCAACGTCCTGACTTTC
clone_size: -
d_call: TRBD1
v_call: TRBV7-6
j_call: TRBJ2-6

cdr3_aa: CASSSRRLAGVETQYF
cdr3_nt: TGTGCCAGTAGTAGCCGAAGACTAGCGGGAGTAGAGACCCAGTACTTC
clone_size: -
d_call: TRBD2
v_call: TRBV19
j_call: TRBJ2-5

cdr3_aa: CASSSGQDYEQYF
cdr3_nt: TGTGCCAGCTCATCTGGACAGGACTACGAGCAGTACTTC
clone_size: -
d_call: TRBD1
v_call: TRBV18
j_call: TRBJ2-7

cdr3_aa: CASSTSRGNYGYTF
cdr3_nt: TGTGCCAGCAGCACCTCAAGAGGGAACTATGGCTACACCTTC
clone_size: once
d_call: -
v_call: TRBV9
j_call: TRBJ1-2

cdr3_aa: CASSWRGNTEAFF
cdr3_nt: TGTGCCAGCAGTTGGAGGGGGAACACTGAAGCTTTCTTT
clone_size: -
d_call: -
v_call: TRBV27
j_call: TRBJ1-1

cdr3_aa: CASSLLTGGNQPQHF
cdr3_nt: TGTGCCAGCAGCTTATTGACAGGGGGCAATCAGCCCCAGCATTTT
clone_size: -
d_call: TRBD1
v_call: TRBV11-2
j_call: TRBJ1-5

cdr3_aa: CASSNANRGSTDTQYF
cdr3_nt: TGTGCCAGCAGCAACGCGAACAGGGGAAGCACAGATACGCAGTATTTT
clone_size: few
d_call: -
v_call: TRBV21-1
j_call: TRBJ2-3

cdr3_aa: CASSEYRAPPQHF
cdr3_nt: TGTGCCAGCAGTGAATACAGGGCACCGCCCCAGCATTTT
clone_size: -
d_call: -
v_call: TRBV6-1
j_call: TRBJ1-5

cdr3_aa: CASSETDFKEQFF
cdr3_nt: TGTGCCAGCAGTGAAACGGACTTTAAAGAGCAGTTCTTC
clone_size: -
d_call: -
v_call: TRBV25-1
j_call: TRBJ2-1

cdr3_aa: CASSQDQVGTDTQYF
cdr3_nt: TGCGCCAGCAGCCAAGATCAGGTGGGCACAGATACGCAGTATTTT
clone_size: many
d_call: -
v_call: TRBV5-1
j_call: TRBJ2-3

cdr3_aa: CASTYGGRAFF
cdr3_nt: TGTGCCAGCACCTACGGGGGGCGAGCTTTCTTT
clone_size: -
d_call: -
v_call: TRBV6-5
j_call: TRBJ1-1

cdr3_aa: CASSPMRGKTEAFF
cdr3_nt: TGTGCCAGCTCACCAATGCGGGGGAAAACTGAAGCTTTCTTT
clone_size: -
d_call: -
v_call: TRBV18
j_call: TRBJ1-1

cdr3_aa: CASRSYYGYTF
cdr3_nt: TGTGCCAGCAGGTCGTACTATGGCTACACCTTC
clone_size: -
d_call: -
v_call: TRBV7-9
j_call: TRBJ1-2

cdr3_aa: CASSPRGEGSYNEQFF
cdr3_nt: TGTGCCAGCAGCCCCCGAGGTGAGGGATCCTACAATGAGCAGTTCTTC
clone_size: -
d_call: -
v_call: TRBV9
j_call: TRBJ2-1

cdr3_aa: CASSYERSNTEAFF
cdr3_nt: TGTGCCAGCAGTTACGAGCGCTCGAACACTGAAGCTTTCTTT
clone_size: -
d_call: -
v_call: TRBV6-5
j_call: TRBJ1-1

cdr3_aa: CASSPGYSGANVLTF
cdr3_nt: TGTGCCAGCTCACCCGGGTACTCTGGGGCCAACGTCCTGACTTTC
clone_size: -
d_call: -
v_call: TRBV18
j_call: TRBJ2-6

cdr3_aa: CSVRRQGTLMGTEAFF
cdr3_nt: TGCAGCGTTAGAAGACAGGGGACATTAATGGGGACTGAAGCTTTCTTT
clone_size: -
d_call: TRBD1
v_call: TRBV29-1
j_call: TRBJ1-1

cdr3_aa: CASSLEATSNTEAFF
cdr3_nt: TGTGCCAGCAGCTTAGAGGCGACTTCGAACACTGAAGCTTTCTTT
clone_size: -
d_call: -
v_call: TRBV7-2
j_call: TRBJ1-1

cdr3_aa: CASRAGLQPQHF
cdr3_nt: TGTGCCAGCAGGGCGGGCCTTCAGCCCCAGCATTTT
clone_size: -
d_call: -
v_call: TRBV6-5
j_call: TRBJ1-5

cdr3_aa: CSASPGGLGNQPQHF
cdr3_nt: TGCAGTGCTAGTCCAGGGGGCCTCGGCAATCAGCCCCAGCATTTT
clone_size: -
d_call: TRBD1
v_call: TRBV20-1
j_call: TRBJ1-5

cdr3_aa: CASSFRLAGDGYEQYF
cdr3_nt: TGTGCCAGCAGCTTTCGTCTAGCGGGAGACGGGTACGAGCAGTACTTC
clone_size: -
d_call: TRBD2
v_call: TRBV5-4
j_call: TRBJ2-7

cdr3_aa: CASSYPGGGRGSPLHF
cdr3_nt: TGTGCCAGCAGCTACCCCGGAGGGGGCCGAGGTTCACCCCTCCACTTT
clone_size: -
d_call: TRBD1
v_call: TRBV11-2
j_call: TRBJ1-6

cdr3_aa: CASSEVGTGVDEQYF
cdr3_nt: TGTGCCAGCAGTGAAGTAGGGACAGGGGTCGACGAGCAGTACTTC
clone_size: -
d_call: TRBD1
v_call: TRBV6-1
j_call: TRBJ2-7

cdr3_aa: CASSFGGASNEKLFF
cdr3_nt: TGTGCCAGCAGTTTCGGGGGGGCAAGTAATGAAAAACTGTTTTTT
clone_size: -
d_call: -
v_call: TRBV28
j_call: TRBJ1-4

cdr3_aa: CASQVDPNTEAFF
cdr3_nt: TGTGCCAGTCAGGTAGACCCGAACACTGAAGCTTTCTTT
clone_size: -
d_call: -
v_call: TRBV3-1/TRBV3-2
j_call: TRBJ1-1

cdr3_aa: CASSSPGPGGETQYF
cdr3_nt: TGTGCCAGCAGCAGTCCGGGTCCCGGGGGAGAGACCCAGTACTTC
clone_size: -
d_call: -
v_call: TRBV2
j_call: TRBJ2-5

cdr3_aa: CASSLRGATNEKLFF
cdr3_nt: TGTGCCAGCAGCCTACGAGGCGCAACTAATGAAAAACTGTTTTTT
clone_size: -
d_call: -
v_call: TRBV6-6
j_call: TRBJ1-4

cdr3_aa: CASSLGQGRGDWAFF
cdr3_nt: TGCGCCAGCAGCTTGGGTCAAGGCAGGGGAGATTGGGCTTTCTTT
clone_size: -
d_call: -
v_call: TRBV5-1
j_call: TRBJ1-1

cdr3_aa: CASSYPGGTEAFF
cdr3_nt: TGTGCCAGCAGTTACCCTGGAGGGACTGAAGCTTTCTTT
clone_size: -
d_call: -
v_call: TRBV6-6
j_call: TRBJ1-1

cdr3_aa: CSVVGDRDNEQFF
cdr3_nt: TGCAGCGTTGTAGGGGACAGGGACAATGAGCAGTTCTTC
clone_size: -
d_call: TRBD1
v_call: TRBV29-1
j_call: TRBJ2-1